This T cell receptor (beta chain) was sequenced in a study of cytomegalovirus exposure and HLA in healthy donors. Study findings and constraints: TCR beta chain V- and J-gene trimming was linked, in a later analysis, to a missense variant in DCLRE1C. Across donors, sequencing depth was assumed by presence/absence analyses to be roughly uniform.

Of note for this clone: Its antigen is unknown.

This CDR3 region has 14 residues. Germline assignment: CDR1 SNHLY and CDR2 FYNNEI. Losses at the gene ends were 8 bases for V and 5 bases for J; bases not matched to a gene: 7. PCR amplification relied on 60 Vbeta primers (plus 13 Jbeta primers). Sequenced by immunoSEQ multiplex PCR; TCRdb stores in-frame clones only, minus some. The table lists about 98,000 clones, under 85% of them singletons, with approximately 9.9% in the top ten. The sample was PBMCs. The origin of this receptor is a man aged 18 to 29 in good health and CMV-seropositive. This sequence joins TRBV2 and TRBJ2-5, with 11 bases matching TRBD2. CDR3 coding DNA: TGTGCCAGCGGATCTAGCGGGGGGCATGAGACCCAGTACTTC. As protein: CASGSSGGHETQYF.